Within the sample, the clone carrying this T cell receptor (beta chain) is medium-sized (0.01 to 0.1%). Its cognate antigen is unknown. Obtained from alopecia areata patients were lesional scalp punch biopsies along with peripheral blood. The V end was cut by 7 bases, the J end by 6 bases, with 13 bases between. Germline V gene lookup returns CDR1 MNHNY and CDR2 SVGAGI (reference sequence). CDR3 size: 13 residues. This sample is part of a study of CD8+ T cells in alopecia areata. Study results and limitations: The study found TCR sharing across patients less clear than in mice, possibly for HLA reasons. Clonality in lesional scalp, especially alopecia totalis/universalis, exceeded that of normal scalp. Scalp repertoires also include resident alphabeta T cells from normal skin.

Sequencing templates came from extracted RNA that was reverse transcribed into cDNA. TCRdb's copy holds only in-frame clones and misses some; the assay was immunoSEQ multiplex PCR. The table has tens of thousands of clones, roughly 50% seen once. This receptor was identified in a human donor with alopecia areata. The sample taken for sequencing was NKG2D-high CD8+ T cells sorted from blood. V is TRBV6-6 and J is TRBJ2-1; D remains unclear. CDR3 loop: CASTIPGPNEQFF. CDR3 nucleotide sequence: TGTGCCAGCACTATCCCCGGTCCCAATGAGCAGTTCTTC.